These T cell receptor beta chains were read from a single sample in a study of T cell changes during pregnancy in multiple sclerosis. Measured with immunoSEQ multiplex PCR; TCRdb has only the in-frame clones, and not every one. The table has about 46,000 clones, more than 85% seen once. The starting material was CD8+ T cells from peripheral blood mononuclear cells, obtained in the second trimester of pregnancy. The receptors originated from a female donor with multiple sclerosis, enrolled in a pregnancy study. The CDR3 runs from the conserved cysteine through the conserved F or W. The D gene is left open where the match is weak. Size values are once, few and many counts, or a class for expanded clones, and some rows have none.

cdr3_nt: TGTGCCAGCAGCTGGCCGGGCGGGGAGCTGTTTTTT; cdr3_aa: CASSWPGGELFF; d_call: -; j_call: TRBJ2-2; v_call: TRBV7-7; clone_size: -
cdr3_nt: TGTGCCAGCAGCCCACTAGCGGGGGGGTACAATGAGCAGTTCTTC; cdr3_aa: CASSPLAGGYNEQFF; d_call: TRBD2; j_call: TRBJ2-1; v_call: TRBV7-3; clone_size: once
cdr3_nt: TGTGCCAGCAGTTCCCAGGGTAAGGTGGCTTTCTTT; cdr3_aa: CASSSQGKVAFF; d_call: -; j_call: TRBJ1-1; v_call: TRBV27; clone_size: -
cdr3_nt: TGTGCCAGCAGCCCTCCCGGCACGGGGGGGCCTACTAGCACAGATACGCAGTATTTT; cdr3_aa: CASSPPGTGGPTSTDTQYF; d_call: TRBD2; j_call: TRBJ2-3; v_call: TRBV13; clone_size: -
cdr3_nt: TGTGCCAGCAGTGCCCGGGCAGGGGGCCATGAGCAGTTCTTC; cdr3_aa: CASSARAGGHEQFF; d_call: TRBD1; j_call: TRBJ2-1; v_call: TRBV25-1; clone_size: -
cdr3_nt: TGCGCCAGCAGTGAGTCGAATCGGGGGGTCTATGGCTACACCTTC; cdr3_aa: CASSESNRGVYGYTF; d_call: -; j_call: TRBJ1-2; v_call: TRBV10-2; clone_size: -
cdr3_nt: TGTGCCACCGCACAGGGAAGCGCTGAAGCTTTCTTT; cdr3_aa: CATAQGSAEAFF; d_call: -; j_call: TRBJ1-1; v_call: TRBV7-9; clone_size: -
cdr3_nt: TGTGCCAGTAGTATAGAGGGACAGGGGGCGGACGGGGCTGAGCTGTTTTTT; cdr3_aa: CASSIEGQGADGAELFF; d_call: TRBD1; j_call: TRBJ2-2; v_call: TRBV19; clone_size: -
cdr3_nt: TGTGCCAGCAAGGGGCGGAACACTGAAGCTTTCTTT; cdr3_aa: CASKGRNTEAFF; d_call: -; j_call: TRBJ1-1; v_call: TRBV9; clone_size: -
cdr3_nt: TGTGCCAGTAAGTTGAGGGGGAATGAGCAGTTCTTC; cdr3_aa: CASKLRGNEQFF; d_call: -; j_call: TRBJ2-1; v_call: TRBV19; clone_size: -
cdr3_nt: TGTGCCAGCAGCTTAGGGGGCAGGGTTACCTACAATGAGCAGTTCTTC; cdr3_aa: CASSLGGRVTYNEQFF; d_call: -; j_call: TRBJ2-1; v_call: TRBV7-6; clone_size: -
cdr3_nt: TGTGCCAGCAGCTTGCTCGCGGAGGATCCAGATACGCAGTATTTT; cdr3_aa: CASSLLAEDPDTQYF; d_call: -; j_call: TRBJ2-3; v_call: TRBV5-5; clone_size: -
cdr3_nt: TGTGCCAGCAGCGAGCCGGGATTCTCCTACGAGCAGTACTTC; cdr3_aa: CASSEPGFSYEQYF; d_call: -; j_call: TRBJ2-7; v_call: TRBV7-9; clone_size: -
cdr3_nt: TGTGCCATCTCCGCGGAGCGTAGCACAGATACGCAGTATTTT; cdr3_aa: CAISAERSTDTQYF; d_call: -; j_call: TRBJ2-3; v_call: TRBV15; clone_size: -
cdr3_nt: TGTGCCAGCAGCTTAGGGCAGGGTTTTGACACTGAAGCTTTCTTT; cdr3_aa: CASSLGQGFDTEAFF; d_call: -; j_call: TRBJ1-1; v_call: TRBV7-9; clone_size: -
cdr3_nt: TGTGCCAGCAGCCAAGATTTCGGGGGGCGAGTCTATGGCTACACCTTC; cdr3_aa: CASSQDFGGRVYGYTF; d_call: -; j_call: TRBJ1-2; v_call: TRBV4-2; clone_size: -
cdr3_nt: TGCAGCGTTGAAGAGACAGGGGGCGGTGAAAAACTGTTTTTT; cdr3_aa: CSVEETGGGEKLFF; d_call: TRBD1; j_call: TRBJ1-4; v_call: TRBV29-1; clone_size: -
cdr3_nt: TGTGCCAGCAGTGGCCAGGGGGCCAGGCCAGATACGCAGTATTTT; cdr3_aa: CASSGQGARPDTQYF; d_call: TRBD1; j_call: TRBJ2-3; v_call: TRBV2; clone_size: -
cdr3_nt: TGTGCCAGCAGTTTTCCTAGCGGGCGAAGCACAGATACGCAGTATTTT; cdr3_aa: CASSFPSGRSTDTQYF; d_call: TRBD2; j_call: TRBJ2-3; v_call: TRBV2; clone_size: -
cdr3_nt: TGTGCCAGCAGCCGGGGACAGGAGAACTATGGCTACACCTTC; cdr3_aa: CASSRGQENYGYTF; d_call: TRBD1; j_call: TRBJ1-2; v_call: TRBV4-2; clone_size: -
cdr3_nt: TGTGCCAGCAGCTTAGACTACACTGAAGCTTTCTTT; cdr3_aa: CASSLDYTEAFF; d_call: -; j_call: TRBJ1-1; v_call: TRBV11-1; clone_size: -
cdr3_nt: TGTGCCAGTAGTGGCAACCAGGGGACCGACAATTCACCCCTCCACTTT; cdr3_aa: CASSGNQGTDNSPLHF; d_call: -; j_call: TRBJ1-6; v_call: TRBV19; clone_size: few
cdr3_nt: TGTGCCATCAGTGAGTCGAATGTAGCGGTTAGGAACACTGAAGCTTTCTTT; cdr3_aa: CAISESNVAVRNTEAFF; d_call: -; j_call: TRBJ1-1; v_call: TRBV10-3; clone_size: -
cdr3_nt: TGTGCCAGCAGCGTTAGCGGGGGGACCTACAATGAGCAGTTCTTC; cdr3_aa: CASSVSGGTYNEQFF; d_call: TRBD2; j_call: TRBJ2-1; v_call: TRBV7-3; clone_size: -
cdr3_nt: TGCGCCAGCAGCCAGGGACCGGGACTAGCGGCAGAGACCCAGTACTTC; cdr3_aa: CASSQGPGLAAETQYF; d_call: TRBD2; j_call: TRBJ2-5; v_call: TRBV4-3; clone_size: -
cdr3_nt: TGTGCCAGCAGCTTAGCGCTACAGGGGCGGTGGGAGACCCAGTACTTC; cdr3_aa: CASSLALQGRWETQYF; d_call: TRBD1; j_call: TRBJ2-5; v_call: TRBV7-2; clone_size: -
cdr3_nt: TGCGCCAGCAGCCTCGGGGGCGAGCAGTACTTC; cdr3_aa: CASSLGGEQYF; d_call: -; j_call: TRBJ2-7; v_call: TRBV4-3; clone_size: -